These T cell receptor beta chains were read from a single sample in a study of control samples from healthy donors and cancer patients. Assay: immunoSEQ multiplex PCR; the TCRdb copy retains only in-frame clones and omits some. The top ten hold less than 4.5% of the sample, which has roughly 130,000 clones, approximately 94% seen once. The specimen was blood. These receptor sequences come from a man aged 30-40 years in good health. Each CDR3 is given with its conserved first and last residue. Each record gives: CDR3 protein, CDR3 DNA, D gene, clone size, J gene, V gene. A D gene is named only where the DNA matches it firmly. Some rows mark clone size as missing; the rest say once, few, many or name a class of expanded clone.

CDR3 protein: CASSIAPIQGYSYNEQFF
CDR3 DNA: TGTGCCAGTAGTATAGCCCCCATACAGGGATACTCCTACAATGAGCAGTTCTTC
D gene: NA
clone size: NA
J gene: TRBJ2-1
V gene: TRBV19

CDR3 protein: CASSEVGGASGELFF
CDR3 DNA: TGTGCCAGCAGTGAGGTCGGGGGGGCCTCCGGGGAGCTGTTTTTT
D gene: TRBD2
clone size: NA
J gene: TRBJ2-2
V gene: TRBV6-4

CDR3 protein: CASSPRTGPDTQYF
CDR3 DNA: TGTGCCAGCAGCCCCCGGACAGGGCCAGATACGCAGTATTTT
D gene: TRBD1
clone size: NA
J gene: TRBJ2-3
V gene: TRBV7-9

CDR3 protein: CASSEIPGIASTISGNTIYF
CDR3 DNA: TGTGCCAGCAGTGAGATCCCAGGGATAGCGTCCACCATCTCTGGAAACACCATATATTTT
D gene: NA
clone size: NA
J gene: TRBJ1-3
V gene: TRBV6-1

CDR3 protein: CASSLEQPSTNEKLFF
CDR3 DNA: TGTGCCAGCAGCTTAGAACAGCCTTCAACTAATGAAAAACTGTTTTTT
D gene: NA
clone size: NA
J gene: TRBJ1-4
V gene: TRBV7-2

CDR3 protein: CASSQGRGTEAFF
CDR3 DNA: TGCGCCAGCAGTCAGGGCCGGGGGACTGAAGCTTTCTTT
D gene: NA
clone size: NA
J gene: TRBJ1-1
V gene: TRBV10-1

CDR3 protein: CASSIRDRASYEQYF
CDR3 DNA: TGTGCCAGTAGTATCCGGGACAGAGCATCCTACGAGCAGTACTTC
D gene: TRBD1
clone size: NA
J gene: TRBJ2-7
V gene: TRBV19

CDR3 protein: CASKDERNTEAFF
CDR3 DNA: TGTGCCAGCAAGGACGAGCGGAACACTGAAGCTTTCTTT
D gene: NA
clone size: NA
J gene: TRBJ1-1
V gene: TRBV5-4

CDR3 protein: CASSPGGNRGTTIYF
CDR3 DNA: TGTGCCAGCAGCCCCGGGGGCAACAGGGGCACCACCATATATTTT
D gene: TRBD1
clone size: NA
J gene: TRBJ1-3
V gene: TRBV14

CDR3 protein: CASKKTGKPYEKLFF
CDR3 DNA: TGTGCCAGCAAGAAAACAGGGAAGCCCTATGAAAAACTGTTTTTT
D gene: NA
clone size: once
J gene: TRBJ1-4
V gene: TRBV6-5

CDR3 protein: CASSPPGAYEQYF
CDR3 DNA: TGTGCCAGCTCACCACCGGGGGCTTACGAGCAGTACTTC
D gene: NA
clone size: NA
J gene: TRBJ2-7
V gene: TRBV18

CDR3 protein: CASSRRFERGDGELFF
CDR3 DNA: TGTGCCAGCAGCCGACGGTTCGAGCGGGGGGACGGGGAGCTGTTTTTT
D gene: TRBD2
clone size: once
J gene: TRBJ2-2
V gene: TRBV3-1/TRBV3-2

CDR3 protein: CASSLDVKLFF
CDR3 DNA: TGTGCCAGCAGTTTAGATGTAAAACTGTTTTTT
D gene: NA
clone size: NA
J gene: TRBJ1-4
V gene: TRBV12-3/TRBV12-4

CDR3 protein: CASSQDSGGCTDTQYF
CDR3 DNA: TGTGCCAGCAGCCAAGATAGCGGGGGGTGCACAGATACGCAGTATTTT
D gene: TRBD2
clone size: NA
J gene: TRBJ2-3
V gene: TRBV3-1/TRBV3-2

CDR3 protein: CASSTSGSTDTQYF
CDR3 DNA: TGTGCCAGCAGTACGTCCGGGAGCACAGATACGCAGTATTTT
D gene: NA
clone size: NA
J gene: TRBJ2-3
V gene: TRBV5-8